This T cell receptor beta chain was captured in a study of T cells after yellow fever vaccination. As for the study in general: When fractions had low cell numbers, they were prepared with SMART-Seq v4 Ultra Low Input.

This clonotype was seen many times. TCRdb ran MiXCR on the 5' RACE reads and lists one entry per CDR3 protein. Of approximately 30,000 distinct CDR3 sequences listed, approximately 4.4% were seen once; the top ten hold around 45%. Germline V gene lookup returns CDR1 SGHRS and CDR2 YFSETQ. V gave up 7 bases and J gave up 3 bases, with 11 bases separating them. This CDR3 has 12 amino acids. Specimen: CD8+ T cells sorted from PBMCs, collected 5 days after the yellow fever booster vaccination. The receptor was derived from a man younger than 40 who received the YFV17D yellow fever vaccine. The J gene is TRBJ2-7, the V gene TRBV5-1, with D possibly being TRBD1 (6 bases). The CDR3 DNA follows: TGCGCCAGCCGACGGGACATCTACGAGCAGTACTTC. Translation gives CASRRDIYEQYF.